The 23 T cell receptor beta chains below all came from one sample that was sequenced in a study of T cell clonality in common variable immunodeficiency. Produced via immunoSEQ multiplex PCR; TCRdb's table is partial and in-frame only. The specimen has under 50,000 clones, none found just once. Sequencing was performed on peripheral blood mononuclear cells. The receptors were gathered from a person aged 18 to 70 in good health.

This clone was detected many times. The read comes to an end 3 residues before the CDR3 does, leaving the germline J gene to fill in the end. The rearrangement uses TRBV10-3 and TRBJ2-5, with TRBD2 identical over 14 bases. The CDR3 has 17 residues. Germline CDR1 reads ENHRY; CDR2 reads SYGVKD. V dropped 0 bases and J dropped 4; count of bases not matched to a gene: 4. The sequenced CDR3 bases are TGTGCCATCAGTGAGTCGACGGGACTAGCGGGGGTAGAGACC. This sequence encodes CAISESTGLAGVET. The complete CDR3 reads CAISESTGLAGVETQYF.

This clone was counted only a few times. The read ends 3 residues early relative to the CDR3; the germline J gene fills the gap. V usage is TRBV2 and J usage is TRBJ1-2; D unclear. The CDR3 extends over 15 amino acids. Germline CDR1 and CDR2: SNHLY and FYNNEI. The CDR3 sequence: CASSEAHYHLYDYTF. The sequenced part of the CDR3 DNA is TGTGCCAGCAGTGAAGCGCATTACCACCTCTACGAC.

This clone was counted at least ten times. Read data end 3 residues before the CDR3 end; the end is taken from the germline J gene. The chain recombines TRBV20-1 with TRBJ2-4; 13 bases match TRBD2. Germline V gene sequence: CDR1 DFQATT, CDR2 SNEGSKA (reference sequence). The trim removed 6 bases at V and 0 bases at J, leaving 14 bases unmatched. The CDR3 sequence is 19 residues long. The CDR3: CSANGLAGEILLAKNIQYF. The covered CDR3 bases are TGCAGTGCCAACGGACTAGCGGGGGAAATACTGTTAGCCAAAAACATT.

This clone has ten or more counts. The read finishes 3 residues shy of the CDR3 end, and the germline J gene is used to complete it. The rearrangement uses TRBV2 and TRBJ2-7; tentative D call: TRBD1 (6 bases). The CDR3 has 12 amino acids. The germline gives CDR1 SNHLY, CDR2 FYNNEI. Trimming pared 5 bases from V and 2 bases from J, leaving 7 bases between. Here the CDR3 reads CASSWTAYEQYF. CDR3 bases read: TGTGCCAGCAGTTGGACAGCCTACGAG.

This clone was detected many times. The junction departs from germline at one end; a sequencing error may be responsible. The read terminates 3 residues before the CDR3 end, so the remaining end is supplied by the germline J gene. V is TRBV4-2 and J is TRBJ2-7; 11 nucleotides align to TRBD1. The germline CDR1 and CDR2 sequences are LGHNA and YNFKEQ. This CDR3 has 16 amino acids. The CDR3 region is CASSQETGTGGYEQYF. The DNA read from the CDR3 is TGCGCCAGCAGCCAAGAAACCGGGACAGGGGGCTACGAG.

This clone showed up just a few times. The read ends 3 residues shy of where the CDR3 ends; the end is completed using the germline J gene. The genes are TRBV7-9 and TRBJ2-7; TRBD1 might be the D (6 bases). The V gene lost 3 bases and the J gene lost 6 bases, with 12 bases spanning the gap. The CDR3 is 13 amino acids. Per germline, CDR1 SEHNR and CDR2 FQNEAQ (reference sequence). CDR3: CASSFEQGTEQYF. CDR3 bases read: TGTGCCAGCAGCTTTGAACAGGGTACCGAG. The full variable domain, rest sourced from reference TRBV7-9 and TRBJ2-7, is DTGVSQNPRHKITKRGQNVTFRCDPISEHNRLYWYRQTLGQGPEFLTYFQNEAQLEKSRLLSDRFSAERPKGSFSTLEIQRTEQGDSAMYLCASSFEQGTEQYFGPGTRLTVT.

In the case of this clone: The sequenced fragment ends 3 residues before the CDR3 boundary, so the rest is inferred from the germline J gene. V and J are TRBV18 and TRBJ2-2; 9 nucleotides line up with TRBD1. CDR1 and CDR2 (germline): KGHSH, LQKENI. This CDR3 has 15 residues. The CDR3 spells CASSLSTGGNEKLFF. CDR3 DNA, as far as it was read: TGTGCCAGCTCACTCTCGACAGGGGGAAATGAAAAG.

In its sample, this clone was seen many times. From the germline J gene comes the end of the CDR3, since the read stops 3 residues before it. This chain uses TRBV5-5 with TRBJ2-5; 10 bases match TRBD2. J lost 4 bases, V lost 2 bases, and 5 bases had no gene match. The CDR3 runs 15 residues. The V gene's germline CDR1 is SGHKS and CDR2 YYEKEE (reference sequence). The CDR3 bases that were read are TGTGCCAGCAGCTTACAAGCGGGGGGGAGAGAGACC. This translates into CASSLQAGGRET. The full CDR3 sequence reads CASSLQAGGRETQYF.

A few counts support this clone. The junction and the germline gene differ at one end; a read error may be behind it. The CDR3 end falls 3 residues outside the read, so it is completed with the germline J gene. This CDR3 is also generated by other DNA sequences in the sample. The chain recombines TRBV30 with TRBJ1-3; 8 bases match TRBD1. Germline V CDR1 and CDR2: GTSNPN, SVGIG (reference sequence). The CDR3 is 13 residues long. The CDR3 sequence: CAWSVQGGNTIYF. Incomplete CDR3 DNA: TGTGCCTGGAGTGTACAGGGGGGAAACACG. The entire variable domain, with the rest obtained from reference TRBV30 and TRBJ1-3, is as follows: SQTIHQWPATLVQPVGSPLSLECTVEGTSNPNLYWYRQAAGRGLQLLFYSVGIGQISSEVPQNLSASRPQDRQFILSSKKLLLSDSGFYLCAWSVQGGNTIYFGEGSWLTVV.

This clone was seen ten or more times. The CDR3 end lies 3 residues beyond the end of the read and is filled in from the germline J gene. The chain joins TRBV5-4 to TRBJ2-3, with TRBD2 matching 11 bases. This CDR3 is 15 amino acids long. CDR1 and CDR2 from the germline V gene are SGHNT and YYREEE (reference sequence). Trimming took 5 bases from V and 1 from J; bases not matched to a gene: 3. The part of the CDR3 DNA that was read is TGTGCCAGCAGTCCGACTAGCGGGGGCACAGATACG. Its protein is CASSPTSGGTDT. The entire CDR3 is CASSPTSGGTDTQYF.

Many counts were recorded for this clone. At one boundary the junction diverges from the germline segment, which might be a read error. CDR3 DNA, as far as it was read: TGCGCCAGCAGCCCCCAGGGGGTTGGGGCCAAAAACATT. Translation gives CASSPQGVGAKNI. The entire CDR3 reads CASSPQGVGAKNIQYF. This chain links TRBV4-2 with TRBJ2-4, with 7 bases aligning to TRBD1. The read comes to an end 3 residues before the CDR3 does, leaving the germline J gene to fill in the end. The CDR3 length is 16 residues. Germline V gives CDR1 LGHNA, CDR2 YNFKEQ.

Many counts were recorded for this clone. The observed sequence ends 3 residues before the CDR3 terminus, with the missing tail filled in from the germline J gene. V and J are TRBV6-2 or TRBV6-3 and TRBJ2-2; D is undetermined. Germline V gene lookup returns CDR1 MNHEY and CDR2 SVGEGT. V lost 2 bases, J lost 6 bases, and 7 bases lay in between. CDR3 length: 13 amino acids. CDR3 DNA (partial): TGTGCCAGCAGTTACAGCTTTGCCGGGGAG. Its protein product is CASSYSFAGE. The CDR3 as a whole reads CASSYSFAGELFF.

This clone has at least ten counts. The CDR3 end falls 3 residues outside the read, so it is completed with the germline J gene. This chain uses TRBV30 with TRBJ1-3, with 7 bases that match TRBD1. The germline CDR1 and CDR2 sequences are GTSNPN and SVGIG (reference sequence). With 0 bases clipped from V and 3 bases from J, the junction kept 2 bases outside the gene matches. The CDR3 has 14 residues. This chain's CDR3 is CAWSVGGFGNTIYF. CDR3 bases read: TGTGCCTGGAGTGTAGGGGGCTTTGGAAACACC. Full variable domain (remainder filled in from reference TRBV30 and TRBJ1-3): SQTIHQWPATLVQPVGSPLSLECTVEGTSNPNLYWYRQAAGRGLQLLFYSVGIGQISSEVPQNLSASRPQDRQFILSSKKLLLSDSGFYLCAWSVGGFGNTIYFGEGSWLTVV.

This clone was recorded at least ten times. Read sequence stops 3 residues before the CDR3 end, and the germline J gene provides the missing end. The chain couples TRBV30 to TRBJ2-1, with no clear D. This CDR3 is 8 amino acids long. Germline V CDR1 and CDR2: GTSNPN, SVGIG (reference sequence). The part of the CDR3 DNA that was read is TGTATGGCCAATGAG. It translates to CMANE. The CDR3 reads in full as CMANEQFF.

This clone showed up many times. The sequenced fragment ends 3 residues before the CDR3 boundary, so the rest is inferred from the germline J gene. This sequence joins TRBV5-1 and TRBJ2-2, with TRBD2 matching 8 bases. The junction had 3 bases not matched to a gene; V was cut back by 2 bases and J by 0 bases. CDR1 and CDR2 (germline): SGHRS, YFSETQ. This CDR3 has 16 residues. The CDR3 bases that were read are TGCGCCAGCAGCTTAACAGCGGGGGCGAACACCGGGGAG. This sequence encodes CASSLTAGANTGE. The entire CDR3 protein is CASSLTAGANTGELFF.

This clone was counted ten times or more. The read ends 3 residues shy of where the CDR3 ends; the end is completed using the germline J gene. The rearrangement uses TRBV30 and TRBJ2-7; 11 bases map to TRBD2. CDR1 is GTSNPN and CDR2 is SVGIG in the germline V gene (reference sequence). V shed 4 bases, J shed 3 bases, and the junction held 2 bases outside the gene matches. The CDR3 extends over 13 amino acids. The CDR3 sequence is CAWTSGGFYEQYF. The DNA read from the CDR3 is TGTGCCTGGACTAGCGGGGGGTTCTACGAG.

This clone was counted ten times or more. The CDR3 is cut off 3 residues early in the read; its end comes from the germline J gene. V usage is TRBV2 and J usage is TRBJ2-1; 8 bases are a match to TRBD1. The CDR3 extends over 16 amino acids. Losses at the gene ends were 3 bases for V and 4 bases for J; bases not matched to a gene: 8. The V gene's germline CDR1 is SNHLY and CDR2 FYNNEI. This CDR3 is CASSDRTGSNYNEQFF. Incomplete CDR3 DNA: TGTGCCAGCAGTGACCGGACAGGGTCGAATTACAATGAG.

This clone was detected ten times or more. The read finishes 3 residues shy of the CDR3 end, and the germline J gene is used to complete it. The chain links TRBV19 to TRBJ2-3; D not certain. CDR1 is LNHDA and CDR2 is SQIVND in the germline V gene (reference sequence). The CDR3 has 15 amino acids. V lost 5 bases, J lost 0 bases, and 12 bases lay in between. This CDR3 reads CASSRFAFSTDTQYF. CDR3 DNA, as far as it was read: TGTGCCAGTAGTCGTTTTGCGTTTAGCACAGATACG.

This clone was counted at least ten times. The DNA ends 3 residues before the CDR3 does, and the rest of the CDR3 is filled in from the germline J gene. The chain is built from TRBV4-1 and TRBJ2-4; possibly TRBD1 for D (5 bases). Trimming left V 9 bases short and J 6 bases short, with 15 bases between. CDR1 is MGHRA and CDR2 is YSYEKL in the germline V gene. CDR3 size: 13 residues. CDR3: CASQPQGGNIQYF. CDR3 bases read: TGCGCCAGTCAGCCCCAGGGTGGAAACATT.

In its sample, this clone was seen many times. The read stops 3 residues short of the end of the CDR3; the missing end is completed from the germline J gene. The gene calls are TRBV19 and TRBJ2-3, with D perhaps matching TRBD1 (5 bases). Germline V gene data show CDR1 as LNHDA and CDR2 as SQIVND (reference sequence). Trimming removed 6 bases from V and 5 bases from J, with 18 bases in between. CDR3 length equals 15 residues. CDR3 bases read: TGTGCCAGTAGGCTGACCCACGGAACAGGAGATACG. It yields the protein CASRLTHGTGDT. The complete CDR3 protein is CASRLTHGTGDTQYF.

The sequenced part of the CDR3 DNA is TGTGCCAGTAGTGCGGACAGGGGGAGAGGAAACACC. It encodes CASSADRGRGNT. In full, the CDR3 reads CASSADRGRGNTIYF. The chain combines TRBV19 with TRBJ1-3; 10 bases are a match to TRBD1. The read is 3 residues too short to cover the CDR3 end, so that end is filled in from the germline J gene. Germline CDR1 and CDR2: LNHDA and SQIVND (reference sequence). With 5 bases clipped from V and 4 bases from J, the junction kept 5 bases outside the gene matches. The length of the CDR3 is 15 residues.

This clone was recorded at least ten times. The sequenced part of the CDR3 DNA is TGTGCCAGCTCCACCCCGCAGGAACGTGACACAGATACG. This encodes CASSTPQERDTDT. The whole CDR3 region reads CASSTPQERDTDTQYF. The chain couples TRBV18 to TRBJ2-3, with D unresolved. The sequenced fragment ends 3 residues before the CDR3 boundary, so the rest is inferred from the germline J gene. Trimming took off 6 bases at V and 2 bases at J, with 18 bases between the two ends. Per germline, CDR1 KGHSH and CDR2 LQKENI. The CDR3 covers 16 residues.

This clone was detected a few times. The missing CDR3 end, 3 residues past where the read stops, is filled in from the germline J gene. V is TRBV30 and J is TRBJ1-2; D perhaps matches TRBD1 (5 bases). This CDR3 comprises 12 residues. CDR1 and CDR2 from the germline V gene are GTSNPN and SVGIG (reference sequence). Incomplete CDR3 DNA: TGTGCCTGGAGTATACAGGCCTACGAC. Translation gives CAWSIQAYD. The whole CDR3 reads CAWSIQAYDYTF.